This T cell receptor (beta chain) originates from a study of T-cell memory formation after mild COVID-19. Study-level information: Largely donor-specific sequence clusters came from a couple of donors.

TCRdb processed the 5' RACE reads anew with MiXCR; each CDR3 protein has one entry. Among about 200,000 distinct CDR3 sequences listed, 18% were seen once. With V trimmed by 2 bases and J by 7 bases, 3 bases remained unmatched. Germline CDR1 SGHNT, CDR2 YENEEA. This CDR3 comprises 15 residues. The sequencing input was PBMCs or a T cell subset sorted from them (not recorded which). The V call is TRBV11-3, the J call TRBJ2-2, with TRBD2 matching 11 bases. The source is an adult woman who had mild COVID-19 (a few samples of this study predate the infection). Cell type and time point are not known. CDR3 in DNA: TGTGCCAGCAGCTTACTCACTAGCGGGAGCGGGGAGCTGTTTTTT. Protein product: CASSLLTSGSGELFF.